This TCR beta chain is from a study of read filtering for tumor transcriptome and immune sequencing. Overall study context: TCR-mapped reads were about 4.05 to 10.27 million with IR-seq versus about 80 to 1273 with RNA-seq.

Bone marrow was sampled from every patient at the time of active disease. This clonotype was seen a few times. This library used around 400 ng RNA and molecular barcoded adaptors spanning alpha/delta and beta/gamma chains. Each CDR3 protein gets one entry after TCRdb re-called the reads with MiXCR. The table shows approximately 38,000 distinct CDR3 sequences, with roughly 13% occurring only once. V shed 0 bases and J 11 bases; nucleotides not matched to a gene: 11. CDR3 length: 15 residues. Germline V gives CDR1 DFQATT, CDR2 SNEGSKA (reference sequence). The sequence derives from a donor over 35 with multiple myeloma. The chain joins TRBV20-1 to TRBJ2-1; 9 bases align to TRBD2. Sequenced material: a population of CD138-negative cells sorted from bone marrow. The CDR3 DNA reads TGCAGTGCTAGAGAGGGTAGCGGGAGCCTTCAGAAGCAGTTCTTC. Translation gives CSAREGSGSLQKQFF.